Reported below is one T cell receptor beta chain. This sample is part of a study of control samples from healthy donors and cancer patients. Generated by immunoSEQ multiplex PCR, the TCRdb table keeps only in-frame clones and is missing some. Of some 150,000 clones listed, approximately 94% are singletons. V was pared by 1 base and J by 3 bases, with 10 bases between. CDR1 is SGHDT and CDR2 is YYEEEE in the germline V gene. The CDR3 is made up of 14 amino acids. The sequenced sample was blood. The chain recombines TRBV5-6 with TRBJ2-5; weak D call: TRBD2 (5 bases). This clonotype was sampled from a middle-aged man in good health. The DNA for the CDR3 is TGTGCCAGCAGCTTGCGGCTAGCAGAAGAGACCCAGTACTTC. Translated, it gives CASSLRLAEETQYF.